The rows below give T cell receptor beta chains drawn from one sample of a study of T cells in Graves' hyperthyroidism and ophthalmopathy. Via MiXCR, TCRdb re-called the multiplex PCR reads, giving one row per CDR3 protein. This sample has over 700,000 distinct CDR3 sequences; around 20% occur once, and the top ten carry approximately 15%. The sample consisted of blood. The receptors shown here come from a woman aged 50 to 60 with Graves' hyperthyroidism that later progressed to Graves' ophthalmopathy. Each CDR3 is given with its conserved first and last residue. A D gene is named only where the DNA matches it firmly. Clone size, where shown, is once, few, many, or a class for clones that have expanded.

TGTGCCAGCAACACCCCGGGACACTTCTACGAGCAGTACTTC,CASNTPGHFYEQYF,TRBV7-2,TRBJ2-7,-,-,14
TGCAGTGCTAGAGATTTGGCCGAGGACTACTACGAGCAGTACTTC,CSARDLAEDYYEQYF,TRBV20-1,TRBJ2-7,many,-,15
TGTGCCACCATTGATAGCGGGGGGGCCTACAATGAGCAGTTCTTC,CATIDSGGAYNEQFF,TRBV7-8,TRBJ2-1,many,TRBD2,15
TGTGCCAGCAGCCCTAGACACCCTACTAGCACAGATACGCAGTATTTT,CASSPRHPTSTDTQYF,TRBV13,TRBJ2-3,-,-,16
TGTGCCAGCATGAGAACAGGGGCAGGTATAAGCTCCTACAATGAGCAGTTCTTC,CASMRTGAGISSYNEQFF,TRBV6-1,TRBJ2-1,-,TRBD1,18
TGTGCCAGCAGTTTGGGACGTCGTATTTGGAATCAGCCCCAGCATTTT,CASSLGRRIWNQPQHF,TRBV12-3/TRBV12-4,TRBJ1-5,few,-,16
TGTGCCAGCAGCTTTCGGGTACGGGACGATTCACCCCTCCACTTT,CASSFRVRDDSPLHF,TRBV7-9,TRBJ1-6,-,-,15
TGTGCCAGCAGTTACACAGGGGGCCGCCCAACTAATGAAAAACTGTTTTTT,CASSYTGGRPTNEKLFF,TRBV6-9,TRBJ1-4,-,TRBD1,17
TGTGCCAGCAGTCCGCGGATCACAGATACGCAGTATTTT,CASSPRITDTQYF,TRBV27,TRBJ2-3,many,-,13
TGCAGCGTGGGGACAGGGTTCGGAGAGACCCAGTGCTTC,CSVGTGFGETQCF,TRBV29-1,TRBJ2-5,-,TRBD1,13
TGTGCCAGCAGTTACAGGCAGACATTCCTCACAGATACGCAGTATTTT,CASSYRQTFLTDTQYF,TRBV6-2/TRBV6-3,TRBJ2-3,few,-,16
TGTGCCAGCAGATTACAGGGTATCAGCAATCAGCCCCAGCATTTT,CASRLQGISNQPQHF,TRBV28,TRBJ1-5,many,-,15
TGTGCCAGCAGCCAACGGGGAAGCCCCCGCGAAGAGACCCAGTACTTC,CASSQRGSPREETQYF,TRBV3-1,TRBJ2-5,many,-,16
TGCGCCAGCAGCCAAGATGTGCCAGTCTATGGCTACACCTTC,CASSQDVPVYGYTF,TRBV4-1,TRBJ1-2,few,-,14
TGTGCCAGTAGTACCACCCGCCAAGGTAACCTCTGGAGCTCCTACAATGAGCAGTTCTTC,CASSTTRQGNLWSSYNEQFF,TRBV19,TRBJ2-1,few,-,20
TGTGCCAGCAGCTCAAAGCAGGGGGACCCGTACACTGAAGCTTTCTTT,CASSSKQGDPYTEAFF,TRBV13,TRBJ1-1,-,TRBD1,16
TGTGCCAGCAGTGAGGCGGGGTTCTACGAGCAGTACTTC,CASSEAGFYEQYF,TRBV12-3/TRBV12-4,TRBJ2-7,-,-,13
TGCAGTGCTGATGGGACAGGGGAAGATCAGCCCCAGCATTTT,CSADGTGEDQPQHF,TRBV20-1,TRBJ1-5,-,TRBD1,14
TGTGCCATCAGTGGGCAAAGGATAGATACGCAGTATTTT,CAISGQRIDTQYF,TRBV10-3,TRBJ2-3,many,-,13
TGCAGTGTGTCCAGGGACTCCTACGAGCAGTACTTC,CSVSRDSYEQYF,TRBV20-1,TRBJ2-7,-,-,12
TGCGCCAGCAGCCAACTTGGGACAGGGGATCAAACAGATACGCAGTATTTT,CASSQLGTGDQTDTQYF,TRBV4-1,TRBJ2-3,-,TRBD1,17
TGTGCCAGCAGCCACTTACCCAGACAGGACTACAATGAGCAGTTCTTC,CASSHLPRQDYNEQFF,TRBV4-2,TRBJ2-1,-,-,16
TGCGCCAGCTGTCCGCGGGTATCCTACAATGAGCAGTTCTTC,CASCPRVSYNEQFF,TRBV5-1,TRBJ2-1,few,-,14
TGCAGTGCTAGAGCCGCGGGCCTAGCGGCTGAGACCCAGTACTTC,CSARAAGLAAETQYF,TRBV20-1,TRBJ2-5,many,TRBD2,15
TGTGCCAGGGGATGGACGGGATACACTGAAGCTTTCTTT,CARGWTGYTEAFF,TRBV2,TRBJ1-1,many,-,13
TGTGCCAGCAGCCTACACGGGGGGGCCCTGCGGGATACGCAGTATTTT,CASSLHGGALRDTQYF,TRBV14,TRBJ2-3,few,TRBD2,16
TGTGCCAGCAGCTTTCAGTCGGACACTGAAGCTTTCTTT,CASSFQSDTEAFF,TRBV11-3,TRBJ1-1,many,-,13
TGTGCCACTACCCAGCGGGGGGAAGAGACCCAGTACTTC,CATTQRGEETQYF,TRBV12-3/TRBV12-4,TRBJ2-5,few,TRBD2,13
TGTGCCAGCCCTCGGCCAGAAACGAGCTCTGGAAACACCATATATTTT,CASPRPETSSGNTIYF,TRBV12-3/TRBV12-4,TRBJ1-3,few,-,16
TGCAGTGCTAGATTTGAACAGGGGGCTCGGGTCAATCAGCCCCAGCATTTT,CSARFEQGARVNQPQHF,TRBV20-1,TRBJ1-5,many,TRBD1,17
TGTGCCAGCAGCTTGGTCGGAGGAGCGACTAATGAAAAACTGTTTTTT,CASSLVGGATNEKLFF,TRBV5-6,TRBJ1-4,-,-,16
TGTGCCAGCAGTCCACGGTTCCTGACAGGGTACAGCGGGGGCAGAGATACGCAGTATTTT,CASSPRFLTGYSGGRDTQYF,TRBV27,TRBJ2-3,few,-,20
TGTGCCAGTAGTACCTCCTTTGGGGAGCAGTACTTC,CASSTSFGEQYF,TRBV19,TRBJ2-7,-,-,12
TGCAGTGCTCCGAAGGCCCGCTATGGCTACACCTTC,CSAPKARYGYTF,TRBV20-1,TRBJ1-2,-,-,12
TGTGCCAGCGGGAAACAGCCAAATAATTCACCCCTCCACTTT,CASGKQPNNSPLHF,TRBV2,TRBJ1-6,few,-,14
TGCGCCAGCAGCACGACAGCAAGCGAGAAAGCTTTCTTT,CASSTTASEKAFF,TRBV5-1,TRBJ1-1,many,-,13
TGTGCCAGCCGCCCCCTGATCTCGCGGGGGGCTCGCGAACGGGACACCGGGGAGCTGTTTTTT,CASRPLISRGARERDTGELFF,TRBV7-9,TRBJ2-2,-,TRBD2,21
TGTGCCAGCAGCTTAGGGACTAGCGGCGACAATGAGCAGTTCTTC,CASSLGTSGDNEQFF,TRBV11-3,TRBJ2-1,few,TRBD2,15
TGTGCCAGCACAAAGAGGCAGAACTATGGCTACACCTTC,CASTKRQNYGYTF,TRBV6-1,TRBJ1-2,few,-,13
TGTGCCAGCAGTTACTCAGGTCTAGCGGAGGTGAAAGAGACCCAGTACTTC,CASSYSGLAEVKETQYF,TRBV6-7,TRBJ2-5,few,TRBD2,17
TGTGCCAGCAGCCAAACGACGGCTAATGAAAAACTGTTTTTT,CASSQTTANEKLFF,TRBV3-1,TRBJ1-4,many,-,14
TGTGCCAGCAGTCTGGGGGGCGGGGGGGCCACAGATACGCAGTATTTT,CASSLGGGGATDTQYF,TRBV27,TRBJ2-3,-,TRBD2,16
TGTGCCAGCTCACCGTCGGATTCTAGCACAGATACGCAGTATTTT,CASSPSDSSTDTQYF,TRBV18,TRBJ2-3,many,-,15
TGCAGTGCTAGAATACGGGGGGGCGTAACCAATGAGCAGTTCTTC,CSARIRGGVTNEQFF,TRBV20-1,TRBJ2-1,-,TRBD2,15
TGTGCCTGGAGTGTAGTCCGACAGGGTGTTGCCGAGCAGTACTTC,CAWSVVRQGVAEQYF,TRBV30,TRBJ2-7,many,TRBD1,15
TGTGCCAGCAGCACAGGGGGGGGGACCGGGGAGCTGTTTTTT,CASSTGGGTGELFF,TRBV6-1,TRBJ2-2,-,-,14
TGTGCCAGCACCCCACGCGGGAATCAGCCCCAGCATTTT,CASTPRGNQPQHF,TRBV6-1,TRBJ1-5,few,-,13
TGTGCCAGCAGCTTATATACTGTGGATACGCAGTATTTT,CASSLYTVDTQYF,TRBV13,TRBJ2-3,many,-,13
TGTGCCAGCAGCCAAGTGTGGGGGAGTGTAGATGAGCAGTTCTTC,CASSQVWGSVDEQFF,TRBV3-1,TRBJ2-1,-,-,15
TGTGCCAGCAGCCCCGTAAGGGGCGCGGGGGAGCAGTACTTC,CASSPVRGAGEQYF,TRBV9,TRBJ2-7,many,-,14
TGTGCCTGGAGTGTGAGGACAAATCAGCCCCAGCATTTT,CAWSVRTNQPQHF,TRBV30,TRBJ1-5,many,-,13
TGTGCCAGCACCGAAGGGAGCTCCTACGAGCAGTACTTC,CASTEGSSYEQYF,TRBV7-6,TRBJ2-7,many,-,13
TGTGCCAGCAGCCAAGATCTTGGCAACAGGGAGGAAGCTTTCTTT,CASSQDLGNREEAFF,TRBV3-1,TRBJ1-1,many,-,15
TGCAGTGCTAGAAGGGAGCCCAGGTTGAACACTGAAGCTTTCTTT,CSARREPRLNTEAFF,TRBV20-1,TRBJ1-1,few,-,15
TGCGCCAGCAGCTTGGACGTTACAGGGGTTGGTATCGAGACCCAGTACTTC,CASSLDVTGVGIETQYF,TRBV5-1,TRBJ2-5,-,TRBD1,17
TGCGCCAGCAGCCCCCTCTCAATTATGGACACTGAAGCTTTCTTT,CASSPLSIMDTEAFF,TRBV5-1,TRBJ1-1,-,-,15
TGCAGTGCTCTCACTAGCGGGGGTTTCACAGATACGCAGTATTTT,CSALTSGGFTDTQYF,TRBV20-1,TRBJ2-3,many,TRBD2,15